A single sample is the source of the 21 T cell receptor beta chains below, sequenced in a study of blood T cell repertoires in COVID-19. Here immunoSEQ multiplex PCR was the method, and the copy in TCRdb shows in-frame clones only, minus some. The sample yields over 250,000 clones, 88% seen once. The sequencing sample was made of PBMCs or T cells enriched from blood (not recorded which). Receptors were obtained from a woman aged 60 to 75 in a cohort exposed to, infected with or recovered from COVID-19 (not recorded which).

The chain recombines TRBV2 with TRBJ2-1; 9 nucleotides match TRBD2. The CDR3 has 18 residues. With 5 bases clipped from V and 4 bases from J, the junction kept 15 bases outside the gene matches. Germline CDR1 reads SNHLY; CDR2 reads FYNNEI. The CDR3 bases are TGTGCCAGCAGTAGGTTGGCTAGCGGGAATCGGGGATACAATGAGCAGTTCTTC. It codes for CASSRLASGNRGYNEQFF.

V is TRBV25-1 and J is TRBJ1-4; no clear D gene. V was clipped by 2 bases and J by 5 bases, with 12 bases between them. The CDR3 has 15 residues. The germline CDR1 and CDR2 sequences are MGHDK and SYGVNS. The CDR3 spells CASSEPYITNEKLFF. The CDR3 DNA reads TGTGCCAGCAGTGAACCCTATATAACGAATGAAAAACTGTTTTTT.

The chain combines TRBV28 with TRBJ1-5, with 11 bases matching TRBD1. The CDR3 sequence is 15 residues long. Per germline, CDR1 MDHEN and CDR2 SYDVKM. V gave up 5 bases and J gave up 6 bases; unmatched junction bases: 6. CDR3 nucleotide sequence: TGTGCCAGCAGTCGGACAGGGGGCGTCACTCAGCCCCAGCATTTT. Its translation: CASSRTGGVTQPQHF.

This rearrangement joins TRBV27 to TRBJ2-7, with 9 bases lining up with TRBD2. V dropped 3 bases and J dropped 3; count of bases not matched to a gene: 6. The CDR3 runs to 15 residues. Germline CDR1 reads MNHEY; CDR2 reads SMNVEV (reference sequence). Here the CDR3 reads CASSLGAGGRYEQYF. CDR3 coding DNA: TGTGCCAGCAGTTTGGGAGCGGGAGGTCGCTACGAGCAGTACTTC.

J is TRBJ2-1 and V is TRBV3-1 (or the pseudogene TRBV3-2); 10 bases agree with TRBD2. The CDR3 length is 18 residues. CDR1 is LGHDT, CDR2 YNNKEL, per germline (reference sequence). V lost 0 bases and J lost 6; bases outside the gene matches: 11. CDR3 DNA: TGTGCCAGCAGCCAAGATGTAGTGAGACTAGCGGGCGGCAATGAGCAGTTCTTC. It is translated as CASSQDVVRLAGGNEQFF.

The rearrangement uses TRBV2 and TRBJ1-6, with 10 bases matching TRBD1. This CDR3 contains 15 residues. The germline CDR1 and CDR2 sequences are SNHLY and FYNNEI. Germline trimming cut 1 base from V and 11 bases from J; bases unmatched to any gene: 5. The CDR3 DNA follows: TGTGCCAGCAGTGAAGGGGGACAGGGGAGAACACCCCTCCACTTT. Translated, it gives CASSEGGQGRTPLHF.

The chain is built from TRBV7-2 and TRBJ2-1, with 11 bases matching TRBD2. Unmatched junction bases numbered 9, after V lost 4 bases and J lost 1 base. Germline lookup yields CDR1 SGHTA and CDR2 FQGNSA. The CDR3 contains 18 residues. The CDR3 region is CASSSLAWTSGSYNEQFF. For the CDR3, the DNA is TGTGCCAGCAGCTCCTTGGCGTGGACTAGCGGGTCCTACAATGAGCAGTTCTTC.

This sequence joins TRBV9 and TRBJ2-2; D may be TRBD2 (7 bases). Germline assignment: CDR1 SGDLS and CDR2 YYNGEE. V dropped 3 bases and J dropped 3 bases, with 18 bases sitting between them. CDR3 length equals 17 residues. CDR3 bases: TGTGCCAGCAGCGCTAGACGGGGGGCGGCTGACACCGGGGAGCTGTTTTTT. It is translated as CASSARRGAADTGELFF.

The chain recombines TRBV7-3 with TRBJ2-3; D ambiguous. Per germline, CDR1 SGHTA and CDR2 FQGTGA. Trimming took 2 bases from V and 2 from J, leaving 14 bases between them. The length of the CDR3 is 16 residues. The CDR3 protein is CASSLGRALTTDTQYF. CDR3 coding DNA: TGTGCCAGCAGCTTAGGCCGTGCCCTCACCACAGATACGCAGTATTTT.

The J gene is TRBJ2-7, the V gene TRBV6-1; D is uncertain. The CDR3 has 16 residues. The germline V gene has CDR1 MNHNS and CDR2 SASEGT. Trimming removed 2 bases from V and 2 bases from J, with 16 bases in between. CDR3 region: CASSELPSQKAYEQYF. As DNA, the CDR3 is TGTGCCAGCAGTGAATTACCCTCTCAGAAAGCCTACGAGCAGTACTTC.

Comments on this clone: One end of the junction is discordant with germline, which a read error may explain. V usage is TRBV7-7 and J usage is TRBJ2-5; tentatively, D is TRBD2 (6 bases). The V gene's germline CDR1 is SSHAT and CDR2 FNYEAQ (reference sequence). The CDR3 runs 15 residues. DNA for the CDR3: TGTGCTAGCAGCTTAGAGACGGGAGTAGTAGAGACCCAGTACTTC. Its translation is CASSLETGVVETQYF. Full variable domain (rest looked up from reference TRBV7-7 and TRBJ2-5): GAGVSQSPRYKVTKRGQDVTLRCDPISSHATLYWYQQALGQGPEFLTYFNYEAQPDKSGLPSDRFSAERPEGSISTLTIQRTEQRDSAMYRCASSLETGVVETQYFGPGTRLLVL.

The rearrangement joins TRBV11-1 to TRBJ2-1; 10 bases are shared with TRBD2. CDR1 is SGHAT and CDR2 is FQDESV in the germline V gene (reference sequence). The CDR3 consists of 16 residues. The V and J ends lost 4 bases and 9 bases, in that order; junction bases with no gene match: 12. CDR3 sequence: CASSSISGRSRFEQFF. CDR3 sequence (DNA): TGTGCCAGCAGCTCGATTAGCGGGAGGTCCCGGTTTGAGCAGTTCTTC.

The CDR3 is CSARQLLGAFF. DNA of the CDR3: TGCAGTGCTAGACAGCTTCTCGGGGCTTTCTTT. V usage is TRBV20-1 and J usage is TRBJ1-1; D unclear. Germline V CDR1 and CDR2: DFQATT, SNEGSKA (reference sequence). CDR3 length equals 11 residues. V lost 2 bases to trimming and J lost 11 bases, with 12 bases between them.

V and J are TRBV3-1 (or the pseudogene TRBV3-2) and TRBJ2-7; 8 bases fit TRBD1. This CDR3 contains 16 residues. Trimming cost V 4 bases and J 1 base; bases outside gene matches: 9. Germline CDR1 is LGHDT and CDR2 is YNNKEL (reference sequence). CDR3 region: CASSPRYRGFSYEQYF. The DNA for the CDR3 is TGTGCCAGCAGCCCACGCTACAGGGGGTTTTCCTACGAGCAGTACTTC.

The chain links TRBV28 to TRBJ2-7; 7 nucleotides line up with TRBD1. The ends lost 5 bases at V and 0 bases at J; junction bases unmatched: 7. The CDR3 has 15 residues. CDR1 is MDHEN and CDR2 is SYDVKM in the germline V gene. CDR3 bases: TGTGCCAGCAGTCCGGGACAGCATACCTCCTACGAGCAGTACTTC. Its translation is CASSPGQHTSYEQYF.

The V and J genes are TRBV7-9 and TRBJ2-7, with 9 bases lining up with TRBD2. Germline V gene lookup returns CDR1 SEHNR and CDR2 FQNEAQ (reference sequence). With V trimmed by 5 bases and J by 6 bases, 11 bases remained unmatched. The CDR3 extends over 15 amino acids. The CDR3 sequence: CASSLREGRRGEQYF. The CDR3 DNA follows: TGTGCCAGCAGCCTGCGGGAGGGCCGCAGAGGCGAGCAGTACTTC.

CDR3 in amino acids: CATSRVQNSPLHF. DNA for the CDR3: TGTGCCACCAGCAGAGTTCAGAATTCACCCCTCCACTTT. The chain uses TRBV15 and TRBJ1-6; no clear D. CDR1 and CDR2 from the germline V gene are LNHNV and YYDKDF (reference sequence). The CDR3 contains 13 residues. Trimming removed 1 base at V and 7 bases at J, with 5 bases between.

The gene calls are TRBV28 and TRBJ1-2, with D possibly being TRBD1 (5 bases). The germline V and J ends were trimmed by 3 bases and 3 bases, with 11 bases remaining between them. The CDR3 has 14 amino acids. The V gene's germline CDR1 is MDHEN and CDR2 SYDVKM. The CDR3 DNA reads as TGTGCCAGCAGTTTTTCCAGGGAGGACTATGGCTACACCTTC. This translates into CASSFSREDYGYTF.

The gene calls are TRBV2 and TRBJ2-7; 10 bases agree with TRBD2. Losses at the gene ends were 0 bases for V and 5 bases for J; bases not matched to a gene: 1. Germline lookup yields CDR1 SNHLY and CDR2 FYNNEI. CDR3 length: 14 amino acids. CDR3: CASSEAGLAHEQYF. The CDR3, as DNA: TGTGCCAGCAGTGAAGCGGGACTAGCGCACGAGCAGTACTTC.

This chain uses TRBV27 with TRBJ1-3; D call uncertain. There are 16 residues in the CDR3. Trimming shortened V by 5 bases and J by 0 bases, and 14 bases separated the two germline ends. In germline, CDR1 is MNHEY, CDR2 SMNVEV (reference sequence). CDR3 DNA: TGTGCCAGCAGTGCCTCGCCGGCGGGCTCTGGAAACACCATATATTTT. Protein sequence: CASSASPAGSGNTIYF.

The CDR3 sequence: CASSQNTEAFF. CDR3 bases: TGTGCCTCCTCACAGAACACTGAAGCTTTCTTT. The rearrangement joins TRBV30 to TRBJ1-1; unclear D gene. This CDR3 contains 11 residues. The germline V gene has CDR1 GTSNPN and CDR2 SVGIG (reference sequence). The V gene lost 7 bases and the J gene lost 1 base, with 7 bases spanning the gap.